These 31 T cell receptor beta chains share one sample of origin, sequenced in a study of OX40 agonist ivuxolimab in advanced cancers. TCRdb's copy holds only in-frame clones and misses some; the assay was immunoSEQ multiplex PCR. The top ten clones hold 0.75% of a sample with approximately 59,000 clones, roughly four fifths of them seen once. The sequences come from CD4+ or CD8+ T cells sorted from blood, collected in a trial of the OX40 agonist ivuxolimab. Every receptor here comes from an adult with an advanced solid tumor such as melanoma, head and neck, liver or kidney cancer.

J is TRBJ2-5 and V is TRBV5-1, with 10 bases matching TRBD1. This CDR3 comprises 15 residues. Germline CDR1 and CDR2: SGHRS and YFSETQ. The J segment lost 6 bases and the V segment lost 2 bases, leaving 7 bases of the junction unmatched. The CDR3 DNA reads TGCGCCAGCAGCTTTCCGACAGGGGGCAAAAAGACCCAGTACTTC. This codes for CASSFPTGGKKTQYF.

This clone has only one observation. The V call is TRBV10-3, the J call TRBJ2-7; TRBD1 agrees at 7 bases. The CDR3 covers 13 residues. V was clipped by 10 bases and J by 0 bases; unmatched bases: 6. Germline V gene lookup returns CDR1 ENHRY and CDR2 SYGVKD. The CDR3 sequence is CATTDRSSYEQYF. CDR3 nucleotides: TGTGCCACTACGGACAGGAGCTCCTACGAGCAGTACTTC.

This chain connects TRBV5-1 to TRBJ1-6; D gene uncertain. The CDR3 has 15 residues. Germline loops: CDR1 SGHRS, CDR2 YFSETQ. The V end was cut by 0 bases, the J end by 9 bases, with 13 bases between. The CDR3 is CASSLAGRVRSPLHF. CDR3 in DNA: TGCGCCAGCAGCTTGGCGGGCCGCGTACGTTCACCCCTCCACTTT.

This clone turned up a few times. The rearrangement joins TRBV5-6 to TRBJ2-3, with 9 nucleotides matching TRBD2. This CDR3 is built from 16 residues. Trimming at V came to 3 bases and at J to 6 bases, leaving 11 bases not matched to a gene. Germline-derived CDR1 and CDR2 are SGHDT and YYEEEE. CDR3: CASSSPSGAPQDTQYF. The CDR3 DNA reads as TGTGCCAGCAGCTCACCTAGCGGGGCCCCCCAGGATACGCAGTATTTT.

V is TRBV14 and J is TRBJ2-5; D gene unclear. Germline CDR1 reads SGHDN; CDR2 reads FVKESK. CDR3 length: 12 residues. Trimming removed 1 base at V and 7 bases at J, with 7 bases between. The CDR3 coding sequence is TGTGCCAGCAGCCAAGTCCACCGGACCCAGTACTTC. Translation gives CASSQVHRTQYF. Looking up the rest from reference TRBV14 and TRBJ2-5 gives the full variable domain: EAGVTQFPSHSVIEKGQTVTLRCDPISGHDNLYWYRRVMGKEIKFLLHFVKESKQDESGMPNNRFLAERTGGTYSTLKVQPAELEDSGVYFCASSQVHRTQYFGPGTRLLVL.

The chain links TRBV11-2 to TRBJ2-2, with unresolved D. V was pared by 0 bases and J by 7 bases, with 0 bases between. The CDR3 is made up of 11 amino acids. In germline, CDR1 is SGHAT, CDR2 FQNNGV. The CDR3 sequence is CASSLDGELFF. The CDR3 DNA sequence: TGTGCCAGCAGCTTAGACGGGGAGCTGTTTTTT. The full variable domain, rest sourced from reference TRBV11-2 and TRBJ2-2, is EAGVAQSPRYKIIEKRQSVAFWCNPISGHATLYWYQQILGQGPKLLIQFQNNGVVDDSQLPKDRFSAERLKGVDSTLKIQPAKLEDSAVYLCASSLDGELFFGEGSRLTVL.

This sequence joins TRBV2 and TRBJ2-3, with 10 nucleotides matching TRBD2. Germline CDR1 and CDR2: SNHLY and FYNNEI. The CDR3 is made up of 17 amino acids. The V segment lost 4 bases and the J segment 1 base; nucleotides outside the gene matches: 8. CDR3 protein: CASSVRLAGARTDTQYF. As DNA, the CDR3 is TGTGCCAGCAGTGTTCGCCTAGCGGGGGCGCGCACAGATACGCAGTATTTT.

V usage is TRBV4-1 and J usage is TRBJ1-1; no clear D gene. CDR1 and CDR2 (germline): MGHRA, YSYEKL. There are 14 residues in the CDR3. V was shortened by 6 bases and J by 5 bases, with 16 bases between the two germline ends. Here the CDR3 reads CASRYNLVGTEAFF. In nucleotides, the CDR3 is TGCGCCAGCAGGTACAACTTGGTGGGTACTGAAGCTTTCTTT.

The V call is TRBV7-6, the J call TRBJ2-7; 10 nucleotides line up with TRBD1. The germline CDR1 and CDR2 sequences are SGHVS and FNYEAQ. This CDR3 is 16 amino acids long. The V and J ends lost 2 bases and 3 bases, in that order; junction bases with no gene match: 7. CDR3 sequence: CASSLRGRTGGYEQYF. Written as DNA, the CDR3 is TGTGCCAGCAGCTTAAGGGGGCGGACAGGGGGCTACGAGCAGTACTTC. Full variable domain (remainder filled in from reference TRBV7-6 and TRBJ2-7): GAGVSQSPRYKVTKRGQDVALRCDPISGHVSLYWYRQALGQGPEFLTYFNYEAQQDKSGLPNDRFSAERPEGSISTLTIQRTEQRDSAMYRCASSLRGRTGGYEQYFGPGTRLTVT.

This clone has only a few counts. The V gene is TRBV28, the J gene TRBJ1-3; D is unresolved. The ends were cut back, 6 bases at V and 0 bases at J, with 15 bases in the middle. Germline CDR1 and CDR2: MDHEN and SYDVKM. The length of the CDR3 is 16 residues. This CDR3 is CASSPPAGVSGNTIYF. CDR3 sequence (DNA): TGTGCCAGCAGCCCCCCGGCCGGGGTCTCTGGAAACACCATATATTTT.

This clone has only one observation. This rearrangement joins TRBV11-2 to TRBJ2-7; the D is unclear. V lost 5 bases and J lost 2, with 13 bases in between. The CDR3 contains 14 residues. CDR1 is SGHAT, CDR2 FQNNGV, per germline. CDR3 in DNA: TGTGCCAGCAGCCTTGGGCCGGATACCTACGAGCAGTACTTC. Translated: CASSLGPDTYEQYF. Full variable domain (outside the CDR3, taken from reference TRBV11-2 and TRBJ2-7): EAGVAQSPRYKIIEKRQSVAFWCNPISGHATLYWYQQILGQGPKLLIQFQNNGVVDDSQLPKDRFSAERLKGVDSTLKIQPAKLEDSAVYLCASSLGPDTYEQYFGPGTRLTVT.

The J gene is TRBJ2-5, the V gene TRBV5-1; D is possibly TRBD1 (6 bases). The germline V gene has CDR1 SGHRS and CDR2 YFSETQ. The CDR3 runs to 18 residues. V was clipped by 0 bases and J by 1 base, with 19 bases between them. CDR3 residues: CASSLGLQGHLSQETQYF. As DNA, the CDR3 is TGCGCCAGCAGCTTGGGGCTGCAGGGACATCTTTCCCAAGAGACCCAGTACTTC.

This rearrangement joins TRBV6-5 to TRBJ1-2, with 9 bases identical to TRBD1. This CDR3 has 14 residues. V was clipped by 7 bases and J by 4 bases; unmatched bases: 7. Germline CDR1 is MNHEY and CDR2 is SVGAGI. The CDR3 nucleotides are TGTGCCAGCACCATGGGGGACAGGGTCTATGGCTACACCTTC. As protein: CASTMGDRVYGYTF.

V is TRBV15 and J is TRBJ1-3, with 8 bases aligning to TRBD1. This CDR3 contains 17 residues. V dropped 0 bases and J dropped 3; count of bases not matched to a gene: 7. CDR1 LNHNV and CDR2 YYDKDF come from the germline V gene (reference sequence). This chain's CDR3 is CATSREKTGGVGNTIYF. The CDR3 bases are TGTGCCACCAGCAGAGAGAAAACAGGGGGTGTTGGAAACACCATATATTTT. Variable domain in full (rest from reference TRBV15 and TRBJ1-3): DAMVIQNPRYQVTQFGKPVTLSCSQTLNHNVMYWYQQKSSQAPKLLFHYYDKDFNNEADTPDNFQSRRPNTSFCFLDIRSPGLGDTAMYLCATSREKTGGVGNTIYFGEGSWLTVV.

V is TRBV6-4 and J is TRBJ2-1, with 12 bases matching TRBD2. V trimming: 6 bases; J trimming: 10 bases; junction bases outside the gene matches: 13. The CDR3 covers 16 residues. The germline gives CDR1 MRHNA, CDR2 SNTAGT. The CDR3 spells CASSANLAGGRLEQFF. CDR3 sequence (DNA): TGTGCCAGCAGCGCAAATCTAGCGGGGGGGCGGTTGGAGCAGTTCTTC.

The count of this clone is one. The rearrangement uses TRBV27 and TRBJ2-7; no clear D gene. This CDR3 spans 12 amino acids. Trimming cost V 3 bases and J 7 bases, with 10 bases left between them. Germline assignment: CDR1 MNHEY and CDR2 SMNVEV (reference sequence). CDR3 region: CASSFSGREQYF. In DNA form, the CDR3 reads TGTGCCAGCAGTTTTAGTGGCCGGGAGCAGTACTTC.

The CDR3 sequence: CASSLSQGGQNIQYF. In DNA form, the CDR3 reads TGCGCCAGCAGCTTGAGCCAGGGAGGCCAAAACATTCAGTACTTC. The rearrangement links TRBV5-1 to TRBJ2-4; D is perhaps TRBD2 (6 bases). V was shortened by 1 base and J by 5 bases, with 13 bases between the two germline ends. The CDR3 has 15 amino acids. Germline values: CDR1 SGHRS, CDR2 YFSETQ.

The chain joins TRBV28 to TRBJ2-7; 9 bases line up with TRBD1. Looked up from germline, CDR1 is MDHEN and CDR2 is SYDVKM. V gave up 6 bases and J gave up 5 bases; unmatched junction bases: 5. CDR3 length: 13 amino acids. CDR3 DNA sequence: TGTGCCAGCAGGGGGACAGGGTTCAACGAGCAGTACTTC. Translating gives CASRGTGFNEQYF. Full variable domain (remainder filled in from reference TRBV28 and TRBJ2-7): DVKVTQSSRYLVKRTGEKVFLECVQDMDHENMFWYRQDPGLGLRLIYFSYDVKMKEKGDIPEGYSVSREKKERFSLILESASTNQTSMYLCASRGTGFNEQYFGPGTRLTVT.

This chain connects TRBV14 to TRBJ2-1; 10 nucleotides match TRBD1. Germline values: CDR1 SGHDN, CDR2 FVKESK. Trimming took 3 bases from V and 15 from J; bases not matched to a gene: 8. The CDR3 has 13 amino acids. The CDR3 DNA reads as TGTGCCAGCAGCCAGCAGCCGGGACAGGGGTTGTTCTTC. Its translation: CASSQQPGQGLFF.

The genes are TRBV19 and TRBJ2-3; 10 nucleotides agree with TRBD2. The CDR3 is 17 amino acids. V shed 3 bases and J 3 bases; nucleotides not matched to a gene: 9. The V gene's germline CDR1 is LNHDA and CDR2 SQIVND (reference sequence). The CDR3 loop is CASSIGLAGAGTDTQYF. CDR3 DNA: TGTGCCAGTAGTATCGGGCTAGCGGGGGCAGGGACAGATACGCAGTATTTT.

The rearrangement joins TRBV7-3 to TRBJ2-5; D not certain. CDR1 and CDR2 (germline): SGHTA, FQGTGA. This CDR3 is built from 13 residues. V was trimmed by 5 bases and J by 4 bases, leaving 11 bases between them. The DNA of the CDR3 is TGTGCCAGCAGCACGGTCTCGGGAGAGACCCAGTACTTC. Protein: CASSTVSGETQYF.

The chain links TRBV4-1 to TRBJ2-7, with D possibly TRBD1 on 6 matching bases. The ends were cut back, 4 bases at V and 3 bases at J, with 10 bases in the middle. This CDR3 is 13 amino acids long. CDR1 and CDR2 (germline): MGHRA, YSYEKL. This CDR3 reads CASSRDTYYEQYF. The CDR3 DNA sequence: TGCGCCAGCAGCCGGGACACCTACTACGAGCAGTACTTC.

A note on this clone: The germline gene is not matched at one end of the junction; a read error may be the cause. The V gene is TRBV4-2, the J gene TRBJ2-3; the D gene is possibly TRBD2 (6 bases). CDR3 size: 13 residues. Germline V lookup: CDR1 LGHNA, CDR2 YNFKEQ. The CDR3 loop reads CASSQEITRGSHF. CDR3 in DNA: TGTGCCAGCAGCCAAGAAATTACCCGGGGGAGCCATTTT.

The genes are TRBV7-2 and TRBJ2-7, with D tentatively TRBD2 (5 bases). The V end lost 1 base, the J end lost 5 bases, and 18 bases lay between the germline ends. Germline V gene sequence: CDR1 SGHTA, CDR2 FQGNSA. CDR3 length: 16 residues. DNA of the CDR3: TGTGCCAGCAGCTTAGGCCCCGAGGGAAGAGCTAACGAGCAGTACTTC. It is translated as CASSLGPEGRANEQYF.

The sample holds a few counts of this clone. The chain is built from TRBV2 and TRBJ1-1; D remains ambiguous. This CDR3 region has 15 residues. The V end lost 5 bases, the J end lost 4 bases, and 17 bases lay between the germline ends. Germline CDR1 reads SNHLY; CDR2 reads FYNNEI. This chain's CDR3 is CASSPPGRLGTEAFF. The CDR3 DNA reads as TGTGCCAGCAGTCCACCCGGGAGGTTGGGCACTGAAGCTTTCTTT.

This chain joins TRBV2 and TRBJ1-2, with D hard to call. The CDR3 runs to 14 residues. Germline V gene lookup returns CDR1 SNHLY and CDR2 FYNNEI. V was trimmed by 0 bases and J by 9 bases, leaving 14 bases between them. The DNA for the CDR3 is TGTGCCAGCAGTGAAGCGGAAATTATGGGCAGCTACACCTTC. This codes for CASSEAEIMGSYTF.

This clone was detected once. The rearrangement uses TRBV6-5 and TRBJ2-1, with 11 nucleotides matching TRBD2. Per the germline V gene, CDR1 is MNHEY and CDR2 is SVGAGI. The V segment lost 6 bases and the J segment 3 bases; nucleotides outside the gene matches: 1. The CDR3 is 14 amino acids. The CDR3 is CASRGTSGYNEQFF. Here the CDR3 DNA reads TGTGCCAGCAGGGGGACTAGCGGCTACAATGAGCAGTTCTTC.

The DNA of the CDR3 is TGTGCCAGTAGTATCGTAGGAGGGGTAAGGACCGGGGAGCTGTTTTTT. Its translation: CASSIVGGVRTGELFF. The gene calls are TRBV19 and TRBJ2-2, with D possibly TRBD2 on 6 matching bases. The CDR3 has 16 amino acids. Germline-derived CDR1 and CDR2 are LNHDA and SQIVND (reference sequence). V was trimmed by 3 bases and J by 5 bases, leaving 16 bases between them.

The chain's CDR3 is CATSPLAGGPGEQFF. CDR3 DNA sequence: TGTGCCACCTCGCCACTAGCGGGGGGCCCTGGTGAGCAGTTCTTC. This chain uses TRBV19 with TRBJ2-1; 12 positions match TRBD2. Germline V CDR1 and CDR2: LNHDA, SQIVND (reference sequence). The junction had 13 bases not matched to a gene; V was cut back by 10 bases and J by 9 bases. The CDR3 extends over 15 amino acids.

The chain uses TRBV6-1 and TRBJ2-2; 8 nucleotides match TRBD1. V trimming: 6 bases; J trimming: 4 bases; junction bases outside the gene matches: 4. The germline V gene encodes CDR1 MNHNS and CDR2 SASEGT. This CDR3 spans 14 amino acids. The CDR3 loop is CASSQTGATGELFF. CDR3 nucleotide sequence: TGTGCCAGCAGCCAGACAGGGGCCACCGGGGAGCTGTTTTTT.

This clone has a handful of counts. The V and J genes are TRBV11-2 and TRBJ2-7; the D gene is possibly TRBD1 (6 bases). Trimming removed 3 bases at V and 5 bases at J, with 17 bases between. The germline gives CDR1 SGHAT, CDR2 FQNNGV. The CDR3 sequence is 15 residues long. The chain's CDR3 is CASSFLLQGKDEQYF. CDR3 nucleotide sequence: TGTGCCAGCAGCTTCCTACTACAGGGTAAGGACGAGCAGTACTTC.